The 7 T cell receptor beta chains given below trace back to one sample, sequenced in a study of a mutant IDH1 vaccine in newly diagnosed glioma. Sample time point: week 5, during vaccination. Topical imiquimod accompanied each vaccine dose, which consisted of 300 ug of mutant IDH1 20-mer peptide. Produced via immunoSEQ multiplex PCR; TCRdb's table is partial and in-frame only. The repertoire holds some 37,000 clones, with about 80% as singletons. These TCRs' antigens remain unknown. Here the sequenced sample was PBMCs, taken from a glioma patient whose treatment included an IDH1 peptide vaccine. The receptor source for this set is a man aged 40-55 years with glioma.

V usage is TRBV29-1 and J usage is TRBJ1-2; D unclear. This CDR3 has 14 amino acids. Germline-derived CDR1 and CDR2 are SQVTM and ANQGSEA. V lost 5 bases to trimming and J lost 0 bases, with 13 bases between them. The CDR3: CSVLKDHANYGYTF. The CDR3 coding sequence is TGCAGCGTTCTAAAGGATCATGCTAACTATGGCTACACCTTC. The full variable domain, its missing parts supplied by reference TRBV29-1 and TRBJ1-2, is SAVISQKPSRDICQRGTSLTIQCQVDSQVTMMFWYRQQPGQSLTLIATANQGSEATYESGFVIDKFPISRPNLTFSTLTVSNMSPEDSSIYLCSVLKDHANYGYTFGSGTRLTVV.

This clone was detected once. The V and J genes are TRBV5-1 and TRBJ2-7; 7 nucleotides line up with TRBD2. This CDR3 is built from 13 residues. CDR1 and CDR2 from the germline V gene are SGHRS and YFSETQ. V shed 0 bases, J shed 6 bases, and the junction held 3 bases outside the gene matches. The CDR3 DNA sequence: TGCGCCAGCAGCTTGGGCGGGGGAGGCGAGCAGTACTTC. Encoded protein: CASSLGGGGEQYF.

The gene calls are TRBV5-1 and TRBJ1-1, with D uncertain. V lost 4 bases and J lost 2, with 12 bases in between. Germline CDR1 SGHRS, CDR2 YFSETQ. This CDR3 has 14 residues. The CDR3, as DNA: TGCGCCAGCAGCCGGCAAGGCCTCAACACTGAAGCTTTCTTT. Amino acids: CASSRQGLNTEAFF.

The chain carries TRBV19 and TRBJ2-5, with D possibly matching TRBD2 (7 bases). In germline, CDR1 is LNHDA, CDR2 SQIVND (reference sequence). The CDR3 totals 16 residues. The V end lost 4 bases, the J end lost 2 bases, and 17 bases lay between the germline ends. This chain's CDR3 is CASSRRGRPPQETQYF. The CDR3 DNA is TGTGCCAGTAGTAGGCGGGGGCGCCCTCCTCAAGAGACCCAGTACTTC.

The chain carries TRBV13 and TRBJ2-7; D is undetermined. Germline CDR1 and CDR2: PRHDT and FYEKMQ (reference sequence). The CDR3 covers 15 residues. V was trimmed by 0 bases and J by 0 bases, leaving 9 bases between them. The CDR3 loop is CASSLGGGLSYEQYF. CDR3 in DNA: TGTGCCAGCAGCTTAGGGGGCGGCCTCTCCTACGAGCAGTACTTC.

This chain links TRBV27 with TRBJ2-7; unclear D gene. CDR1 and CDR2 from the germline V gene are MNHEY and SMNVEV (reference sequence). Trimming took off 5 bases at V and 3 bases at J, with 11 bases between the two ends. This CDR3 comprises 13 residues. The CDR3 DNA reads as TGTGCCAGCAGTGGCAGGTCCAACTACGAGCAGTACTTC. It codes for CASSGRSNYEQYF.

The J gene is TRBJ1-2, the V gene TRBV2; 7 bases line up with TRBD1. V was pared by 11 bases and J by 4 bases, with 10 bases of the junction left unmatched. Germline V lookup: CDR1 SNHLY, CDR2 FYNNEI. The CDR3 has 13 amino acids. This CDR3 is CACRGQGLYGYTF. The CDR3 DNA is TGTGCCTGTAGGGGGCAGGGCCTCTATGGCTACACCTTC. The whole variable domain, filled in from reference TRBV2 and TRBJ1-2, reads EPEVTQTPSHQVTQMGQEVILRCVPISNHLYFYWYRQILGQKVEFLVSFYNNEISEKSEIFDDQFSVERPDGSNFTLKIRSTKLEDSAMYFCACRGQGLYGYTFGSGTRLTVV.